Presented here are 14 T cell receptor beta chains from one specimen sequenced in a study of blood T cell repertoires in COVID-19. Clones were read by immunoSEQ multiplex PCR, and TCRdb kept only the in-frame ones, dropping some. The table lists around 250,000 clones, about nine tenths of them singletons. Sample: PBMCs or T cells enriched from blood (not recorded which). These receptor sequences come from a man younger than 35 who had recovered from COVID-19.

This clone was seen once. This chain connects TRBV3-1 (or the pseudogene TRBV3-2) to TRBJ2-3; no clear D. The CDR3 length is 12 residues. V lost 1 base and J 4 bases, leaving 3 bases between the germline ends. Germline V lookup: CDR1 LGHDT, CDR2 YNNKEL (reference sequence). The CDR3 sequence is CASSQVADTQYF. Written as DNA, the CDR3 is TGTGCCAGCAGCCAAGTCGCAGATACGCAGTATTTT.

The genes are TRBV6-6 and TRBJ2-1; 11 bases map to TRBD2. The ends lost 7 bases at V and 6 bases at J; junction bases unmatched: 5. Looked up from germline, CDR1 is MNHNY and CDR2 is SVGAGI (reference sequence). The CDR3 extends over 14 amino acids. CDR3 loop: CASISGGALNEQFF. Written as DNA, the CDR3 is TGTGCCAGCATTAGCGGGGGGGCTCTCAATGAGCAGTTCTTC.

As DNA, the CDR3 is TGTGCCAGCAGCTCTGCCAGGGGAGAAGCTTTCTTT. Its protein product is CASSSARGEAFF. The chain joins TRBV11-3 to TRBJ1-1, with a weak D call TRBD1 (6 bases). This CDR3 is 12 amino acids long. The V gene's germline CDR1 is SGHNT and CDR2 YENEEA. Trimming took off 4 bases at V and 8 bases at J, with 11 bases between the two ends. The entire variable domain, with the rest obtained from reference TRBV11-3 and TRBJ1-1, is as follows: EAGVVQSPRYKIIEKKQPVAFWCNPISGHNTLYWYLQNLGQGPELLIRYENEEAVDDSQLPKDRFSAERLKGVDSTLKIQPAELGDSAVYLCASSSARGEAFFGQGTRLTVV.

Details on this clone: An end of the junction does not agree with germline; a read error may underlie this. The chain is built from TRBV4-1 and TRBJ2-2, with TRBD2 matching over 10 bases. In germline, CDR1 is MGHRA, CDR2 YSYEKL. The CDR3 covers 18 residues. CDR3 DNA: TGCGCCAGCAGCCCCCATACCACGGGACTAGCGAAGACCGGGGAGCTGTTTTTT. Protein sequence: CASSPHTTGLAKTGELFF.

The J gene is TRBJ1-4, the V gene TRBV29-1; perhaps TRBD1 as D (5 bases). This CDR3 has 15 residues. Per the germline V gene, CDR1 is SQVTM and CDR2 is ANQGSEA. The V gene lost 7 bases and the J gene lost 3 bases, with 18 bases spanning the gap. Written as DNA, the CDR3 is TGCAGCGCTACGGAATCCTGGGGGGCTAATGAAAAACTGTTTTTT. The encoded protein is CSATESWGANEKLFF. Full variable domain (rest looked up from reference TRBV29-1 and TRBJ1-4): SAVISQKPSRDICQRGTSLTIQCQVDSQVTMMFWYRQQPGQSLTLIATANQGSEATYESGFVIDKFPISRPNLTFSTLTVSNMSPEDSSIYLCSATESWGANEKLFFGSGTQLSVL.

The CDR3 sequence is CASSYSTGEFYEQYF. CDR3 coding DNA: TGTGCCAGCAGTTACTCGACAGGAGAGTTCTACGAGCAGTACTTC. The chain uses TRBV6-5 and TRBJ2-7, with a weak D call TRBD1 (6 bases). This CDR3 is 15 amino acids long. Trimming pared 0 bases from V and 3 bases from J, leaving 12 bases between. The V gene's germline CDR1 is MNHEY and CDR2 SVGAGI.

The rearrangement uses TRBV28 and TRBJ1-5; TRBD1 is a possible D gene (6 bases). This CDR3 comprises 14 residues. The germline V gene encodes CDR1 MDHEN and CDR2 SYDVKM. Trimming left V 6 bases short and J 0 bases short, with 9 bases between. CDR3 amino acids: CASRGQYSNQPQHF. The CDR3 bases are TGTGCCAGCAGAGGACAGTATAGCAATCAGCCCCAGCATTTT.

CDR3 region: CASSPTGFGNTIYF. The CDR3 DNA is TGTGCCAGCAGCCCGACAGGGTTTGGAAACACCATATATTTT. The V gene is TRBV3-1 (or the pseudogene TRBV3-2), the J gene TRBJ1-3; 7 bases are a match to TRBD1. The V gene end was trimmed by 4 bases and the J gene end by 3 bases; junction bases not matched to a gene: 3. Germline V gene sequence: CDR1 LGHDT, CDR2 YNNKEL (reference sequence). This CDR3 is built from 14 residues.

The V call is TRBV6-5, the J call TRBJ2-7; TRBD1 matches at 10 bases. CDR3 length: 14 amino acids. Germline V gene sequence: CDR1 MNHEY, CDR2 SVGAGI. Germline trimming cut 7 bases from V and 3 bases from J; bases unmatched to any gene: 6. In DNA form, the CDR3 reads TGTGCCAGCACCAAGACAGGGGGCTACTACGAGCAGTACTTC. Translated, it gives CASTKTGGYYEQYF.

The DNA for the CDR3 is TGTGCCAGCAGCGGATCTGCGGACAGGCGCGAAGGAAACACCATATATTTT. Translated: CASSGSADRREGNTIYF. The chain couples TRBV7-9 to TRBJ1-3, with 7 bases identical to TRBD1. Germline lookup yields CDR1 SEHNR and CDR2 FQNEAQ (reference sequence). J lost 4 bases, V lost 5 bases, and 14 bases had no gene match. The CDR3 contains 17 residues.

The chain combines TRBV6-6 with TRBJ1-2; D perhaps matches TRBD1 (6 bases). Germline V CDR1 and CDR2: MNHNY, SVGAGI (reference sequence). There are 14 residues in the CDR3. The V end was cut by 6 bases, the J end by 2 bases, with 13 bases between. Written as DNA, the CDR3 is TGTGCCAGCAGCTTTCCGGGACACAACTATGGCTACACCTTC. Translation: CASSFPGHNYGYTF.

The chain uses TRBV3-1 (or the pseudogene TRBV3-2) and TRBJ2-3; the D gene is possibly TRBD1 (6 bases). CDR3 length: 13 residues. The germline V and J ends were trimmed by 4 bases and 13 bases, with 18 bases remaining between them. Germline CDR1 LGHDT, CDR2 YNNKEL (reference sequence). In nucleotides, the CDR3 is TGTGCCAGCAGCCCCGCTCTACAGGGTCAGGAGTATTTT. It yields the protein CASSPALQGQEYF.

The CDR3 nucleotides read TGTGCCAGCAGCTTAGGGACAACGAACACCGGGGAGCTGTTTTTT. Translated, it gives CASSLGTTNTGELFF. V usage is TRBV7-9 and J usage is TRBJ2-2, with D possibly TRBD1 on 5 matching bases. Trimming cost V 1 base and J 0 bases, with 6 bases left between them. The CDR3 loop spans 15 amino acids. Germline CDR1 reads SEHNR; CDR2 reads FQNEAQ (reference sequence).

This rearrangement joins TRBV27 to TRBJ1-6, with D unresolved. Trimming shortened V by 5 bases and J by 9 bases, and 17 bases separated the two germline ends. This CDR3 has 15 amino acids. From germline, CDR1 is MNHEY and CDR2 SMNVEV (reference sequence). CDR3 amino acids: CASSPLQALVSPLHF. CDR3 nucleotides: TGTGCCAGCAGTCCCCTTCAGGCTCTGGTTTCACCCCTCCACTTT.